Listed here are 9 T cell receptor beta chains from one sample, sequenced in a study of blood T cell repertoires in COVID-19 (dated by TCRdb to the early 2020s). Library generation was performed with the immunoSEQ multiplex PCR assay. TCRdb mirrors the immuneACCESS table, restricted to in-frame sequences. Some clones are absent from its copies; in checked studies, under half trace to an unresolved V gene, and the reason for the others is unknown. Recorded for this sample are about 310,000 clones; 85% to 90% of them occurred a single time. Of the sample, over 1% is held by the ten largest clones. The sample comprised peripheral blood. The receptor source for this set is a man between 65 and 85 years old with acute or convalescent COVID-19.

This chain links TRBV6-6 with TRBJ2-5, with TRBD2 identical over 11 bases. Germline CDR1 reads MNHNY; CDR2 reads SVGAGI (reference sequence). V trimming: 6 bases; J trimming: 2 bases; junction bases outside the gene matches: 5. The CDR3 sequence is 15 residues long. The CDR3: CASSLAGGVQETQYF. CDR3 coding DNA: TGTGCCAGCAGCCTAGCGGGGGGCGTGCAAGAGACCCAGTACTTC.

The chain joins TRBV7-9 to TRBJ2-5, with D perhaps matching TRBD2 (6 bases). The germline gives CDR1 SEHNR, CDR2 FQNEAQ (reference sequence). The V and J ends lost 2 bases and 3 bases respectively, with 16 bases between them. This CDR3 comprises 16 residues. CDR3 sequence: CASSLPPGRKEETQYF. Here the CDR3 DNA reads TGTGCCAGCAGCTTACCCCCGGGGAGGAAAGAAGAGACCCAGTACTTC.

This sequence joins TRBV9 and TRBJ2-1; 7 positions match TRBD1. Germline loops: CDR1 SGDLS, CDR2 YYNGEE. V shed 3 bases and J 0 bases; nucleotides not matched to a gene: 3. The CDR3 loop spans 15 amino acids. The CDR3 DNA sequence: TGTGCCAGCAGCGCTAGGACAGGCTCCTACAATGAGCAGTTCTTC. Translating gives CASSARTGSYNEQFF.

This sequence joins TRBV7-2 and TRBJ1-2, with 11 nucleotides matching TRBD1. The CDR3 spans 12 residues. CDR1 is SGHTA and CDR2 is FQGNSA in the germline V gene. V lost 4 bases and J lost 8; bases outside the gene matches: 0. The CDR3 DNA follows: TGTGCCAGCAGCTGGACAGGGGGCGGCTACACCTTC. As protein: CASSWTGGGYTF.

This chain links TRBV10-3 with TRBJ1-1; D uncertain. CDR1 and CDR2 from the germline V gene are ENHRY and SYGVKD. Trimming pared 6 bases from V and 1 base from J, leaving 9 bases between. This CDR3 has 13 amino acids. CDR3 DNA sequence: TGTGCCATCAGGAAAACAGCGAACACTGAAGCTTTCTTT. This encodes CAIRKTANTEAFF.

This chain joins TRBV5-1 and TRBJ1-6, with 9 bases that match TRBD1. The CDR3 is made up of 17 amino acids. Germline CDR1 SGHRS, CDR2 YFSETQ. The V and J ends lost 3 bases and 7 bases, in that order; junction bases with no gene match: 11. The CDR3 here is CASSSIGQGPGNSPLHF. CDR3 DNA sequence: TGCGCCAGCAGCTCGATAGGACAGGGGCCGGGGAATTCACCCCTCCACTTT.

J is TRBJ1-2 and V is TRBV18; tentative D call: TRBD1 (6 bases). The CDR3 consists of 15 residues. Germline values: CDR1 KGHSH, CDR2 LQKENI. Trimming left V 2 bases short and J 4 bases short, with 14 bases between. CDR3: CASSPRSDRIYGYTF. In DNA form, the CDR3 reads TGTGCCAGCTCACCAAGGTCCGACAGGATCTATGGCTACACCTTC.

This clone occurred a few times. The CDR3 sequence is CASSIYSGGDEGYTF. The CDR3 region has the DNA TGTGCCAGTAGTATATACAGCGGGGGCGACGAGGGCTACACCTTC. The chain combines TRBV19 with TRBJ1-2; TRBD1 might be the D (6 bases). The germline CDR1 and CDR2 sequences are LNHDA and SQIVND (reference sequence). Trimming removed 2 bases from V and 8 bases from J, with 18 bases in between. This CDR3 comprises 15 residues.

The chain has TRBV5-6 and TRBJ1-5; 10 bases match TRBD1. The V and J ends lost 3 bases and 6 bases, in that order; junction bases with no gene match: 6. CDR3 length equals 15 residues. Looked up from germline, CDR1 is SGHDT and CDR2 is YYEEEE. The CDR3 coding sequence is TGTGCCAGCAGCTCGGGACAGGGGTGGAGTCAGCCCCAGCATTTT. Translating it yields CASSSGQGWSQPQHF.